Included here is one T cell receptor beta chain sequence, with context. What antigen it recognizes has not been identified. One base away there is no much larger clone; base qualities are not given. TCRbeta CDR3 regions were amplified from genomic DNA by means of the immunoSEQ Assay, a bias-controlled multiplex PCR. The authors' pipeline ran thus. The number of nucleated cells in each sample was estimated from the amplification of reference gene primers within the assay. Sequence reads were collapsed and filtered to measure the absolute abundance of every unique TCRbeta CDR3 rearrangement. Productive Simpson clonality was computed per sample as the square root of Simpson's diversity index over productive rearrangements. TCRdb holds this immuneACCESS table with in-frame rearrangements only. Some clones are missing; in checked studies, unresolved V genes explain under half, and the rest has no known cause. V, J and clone size reflect that table, while D and trimming were determined from the DNA. Present in this sample are some 26,000 clones, approximately 72% of which were seen just once. About 40% of the sample rests with the top ten.

These data belong to a study of blood T cell repertoires in COVID-19 (dated by TCRdb to the early 2020s). In the study overall: Collaborator samples came from the United States, Italy and Spain and covered acute and convalescent phases of COVID-19. The material from the prospective study consisted of cDNA or gDNA derived from T cells, B-cell-depleted T cells, or PBMCs. Subjects who had been exposed to COVID-19, were actively infected with it, or had recovered from it provided the deeply sampled blood TCRbeta repertoires that made up the dataset. A freely available public database, intended as a resource for researchers studying the immune response to SARS-CoV-2, is where the repertoires were released. Samples were obtained from the ongoing ImmuneRACE study (first 160 participants) and from over a thousand subjects provided by 6 global collaborators. Sample metadata almost always included a de-identified subject ID, COVID-19 status, age in years and sex. Where available, HLA class I and class II types were obtained from metadata supplied by the sample provider rather than from assay-based typing. The paper as a whole reports these results and caveats: Clinical and demographic metadata were provided uncurated, with the amount varying by source and participant.

Whole blood was collected in K2EDTA tubes by collaborating institutions according to the institutions' own protocols. Collaborator samples were shipped for TCRbeta analysis as frozen whole blood, isolated PBMCs, or DNA extracted from either sample type. Including cysteine and phenylalanine, the CDR3 has 14 amino acids. Just CDR3 DNA is preserved here, 42 bases in frame from base 1. Relative to germline, V is 5 bases shorter and J is 4 bases shorter, with 14 bases between their ends. As encoded in the germline V gene, CDR1 is MNHEY while CDR2 is SVGAGI. Sample: peripheral blood. This TCR was recovered from a woman older than 75 with acute or convalescent COVID-19. The chain joins TRBV6-5 to TRBJ1-2; TRBD1 might be the D gene, on 6 matching bases. The nucleotide sequence reads as follows: TGTGCCAGCAGTAACCTACAGGGTTTCTATGGCTACACCTTC. This sequence encodes CASSNLQGFYGYTF.